This TCR beta chain is from a study of CD8 T cells in Susac syndrome. The CDR3 covers 12 residues. Germline loops: CDR1 MNHNS, CDR2 SASEGT. The trim removed 6 bases at V and 6 bases at J, leaving 2 bases unmatched. RNA was extracted with the RNeasy kit, and a quantity of roughly 0.5 to 1 ug was reverse transcribed using random hexamers. TCR beta CDR3 was amplified by immunoSEQ covering 54 Vbeta and 13 Jbeta. TCRdb redid the calling of the immunoSEQ multiplex PCR reads with MiXCR, one entry per CDR3 protein. This sample has 100,000 to 150,000 distinct CDR3 sequences; around 75% occur once, and the top ten carry 0.45% to 0.65%. The T cells that were sequenced for TCR beta were CD8+ and CD4+ cells from blood.

The receptor comes from a human donor with multiple sclerosis. Input material: CD8+ T cells from PBMCs. The V and J genes are TRBV6-1 and TRBJ1-1; 9 bases map to TRBD1. The CDR3 spells CASRQGAAEAFF. In DNA form, the CDR3 reads TGTGCCAGCAGACAGGGGGCTGCTGAAGCTTTCTTT.